The subject of this entry is one TCR beta chain. The antigen remains undetermined. Between the trimmed V and J ends, which lost 5 bases and 6 bases, there was a span of 14 bases. CDR3 length: 14 residues. Germline lookup yields CDR1 MNHEY and CDR2 SMNVEV (reference sequence). This record belongs to a study of cytomegalovirus exposure and HLA in healthy donors. Study-wide findings and caveats: Generally TCR sequences proved uncommon, though certain public TCRs appeared in numerous donors. Other equally common chains were less clonally expanded than HLA-associated TCR beta chains, a later analysis showed. Later analysis suggested most CMV-associated TCR beta chains were HLA-restricted.

With 60 Vbeta and 13 Jbeta primers, the PCR was carried out. The protocol was immunoSEQ multiplex PCR, while the TCRdb copy is restricted to in-frame clones and leaves out a portion. Of 200,000 to 250,000 clones detected, about 80% appear once; the ten largest clones hold more than 0.45%. The source of this sequence is a woman aged 40 to 50 in good health and CMV-seronegative. Sequencing was carried out using PBMCs. The chain is built from TRBV27 and TRBJ1-5, with a weak D call TRBD1 (5 bases). Written as DNA, the CDR3 is TGTGCCAGCAGTCTAAGGTCGGGGGTTCAGCCCCAGCATTTT. Its translation is CASSLRSGVQPQHF.